The T cell receptor (beta chain) described here comes from a study of blood T cell repertoires in COVID-19. Study as a whole: The cDNA or gDNA used as material had been derived from T cells, B-cell-depleted T cells, or PBMCs.

In the authors' workflow: Reference gene primer amplification yielded estimated nucleated cell counts. Assay used: immunoSEQ multiplex PCR; TCRdb lists only in-frame clones, some missing. V, J and clone size derive from that table, while D and trimming were established from the DNA sequence. The sample consists of fewer than 250,000 clones, roughly 90% of them appearing once. Deletions cut 5 bases from V and 6 bases from J, with 8 bases between. The CDR3 has 11 residues. Germline CDR1 reads SGHTA; CDR2 reads FQGNSA. This clonotype originated in a woman in her sixties with acute or convalescent COVID-19. J is TRBJ2-7 and V is TRBV7-2; D not certain. Sequences were obtained from peripheral blood. CDR3 DNA: TGTGCCAGCAGCCAAAGCCTCGAGCAGTACTTC. Protein product: CASSQSLEQYF.